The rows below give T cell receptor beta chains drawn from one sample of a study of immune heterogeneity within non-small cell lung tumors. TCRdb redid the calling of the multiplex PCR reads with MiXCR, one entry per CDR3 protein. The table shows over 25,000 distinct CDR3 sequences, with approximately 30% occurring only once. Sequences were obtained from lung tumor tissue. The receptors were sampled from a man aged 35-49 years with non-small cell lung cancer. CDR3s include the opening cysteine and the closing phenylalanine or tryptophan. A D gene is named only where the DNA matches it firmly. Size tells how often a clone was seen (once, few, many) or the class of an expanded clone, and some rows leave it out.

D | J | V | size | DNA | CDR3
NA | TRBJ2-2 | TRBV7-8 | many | TGTGCCAGCAGCTCACAAGCGGGCAACACCGGGGAGCTGTTTTTT | CASSSQAGNTGELFF
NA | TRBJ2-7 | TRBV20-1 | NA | TGCAGTGCTAGGCGGGGCTCCTACGAGCAGTACTTC | CSARRGSYEQYF
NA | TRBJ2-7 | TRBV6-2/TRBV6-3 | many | TGTGCCGCTGCTCGGGGGCGCTACGAGCAGTACTTC | CAAARGRYEQYF
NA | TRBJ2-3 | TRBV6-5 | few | TGTGCCAGCAGTTCGGAGGTGGCGCAGTATTTT | CASSSEVAQYF
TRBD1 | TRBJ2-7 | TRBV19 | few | TGTGCCAGTACCCCAGCGGACAGGGCCTACGAGCAGTACTTC | CASTPADRAYEQYF
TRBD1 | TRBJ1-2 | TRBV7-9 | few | TGTGCCAGCAGCCTATTCCCTGACAGGGATGGCTACACCTTC | CASSLFPDRDGYTF
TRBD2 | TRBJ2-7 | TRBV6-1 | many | TGTGCCAGCAGTGGTAGCGGGAGCCTCTCCTACGAGCAGTACTTC | CASSGSGSLSYEQYF
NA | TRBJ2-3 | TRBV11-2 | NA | TGTGCCAGCCTCGCGCGGTCAGATACGCAGTATTTT | CASLARSDTQYF
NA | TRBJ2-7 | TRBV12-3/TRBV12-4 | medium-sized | TGTGCCAGCAGTTTAGCGTCCTACGAGCAGTACTTC | CASSLASYEQYF
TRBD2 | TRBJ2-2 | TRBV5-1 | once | TGCGCCAGCAGCTGGGGGGGCACCGGGGAGCTGTTTTTT | CASSWGGTGELFF
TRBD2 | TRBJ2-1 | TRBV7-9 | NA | TGTGGGGCGGGAGTTTCCTACAATGAGCAGTTCTTC | CGAGVSYNEQFF
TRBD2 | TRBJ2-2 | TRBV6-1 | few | TGTGCCAGCACTCGGGGGGTAGGAGTTAACACCGGGGAGCTGTTTTTT | CASTRGVGVNTGELFF
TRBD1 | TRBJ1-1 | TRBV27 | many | TGTGCCACCCGCCGGGACAGGGATACTGAAGCTTTCTTT | CATRRDRDTEAFF
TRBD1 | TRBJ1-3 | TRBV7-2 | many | TGTGCCAGCAGCTGGGACAGCAGAAACACCATATATTTT | CASSWDSRNTIYF
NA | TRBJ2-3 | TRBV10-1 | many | TGCGCCTGCACCCGACCGGGATCCGATACGCAGTATTTT | CACTRPGSDTQYF
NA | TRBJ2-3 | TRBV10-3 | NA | TGTGCCATCAGTTTGGGTGGCGGAGAGAAAGATACGCAGTATTTT | CAISLGGGEKDTQYF
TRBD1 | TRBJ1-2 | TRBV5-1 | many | TGCGCCAGCAGTCAAGGGGGCACCTATGGCTACACCTTC | CASSQGGTYGYTF
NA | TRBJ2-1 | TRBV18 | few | TGTGCCAGCTCACAAGACTACAATGAGCAGTTCTTC | CASSQDYNEQFF
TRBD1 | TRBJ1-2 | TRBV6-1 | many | TGTGCCAGCAGTCTGGGACAGATCAACTATGGCTACACCTTC | CASSLGQINYGYTF
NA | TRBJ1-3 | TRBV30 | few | TGTGCCTGGAGTGTACAAGGAAACACCATATATTTT | CAWSVQGNTIYF
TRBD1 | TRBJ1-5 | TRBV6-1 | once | TGTGCCAGCAAAAGGAGGGACAGCCCCGTACATCAGCCCCAGCATTTT | CASKRRDSPVHQPQHF
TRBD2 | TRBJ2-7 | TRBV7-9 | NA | TGTGCCAGCAGCTTAGCGTCGGGAGGTATATCGGAGCAGTACTTC | CASSLASGGISEQYF
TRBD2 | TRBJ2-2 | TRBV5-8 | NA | TGTGCCAGCAGCTTGGCCTTCGCGGGAGCTACCGGGGAGCTGTTTTTT | CASSLAFAGATGELFF
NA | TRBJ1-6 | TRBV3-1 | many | TGTGCCAGCGGCCGGGAGGGAGCGTACTCACCCCTCCACTTT | CASGREGAYSPLHF
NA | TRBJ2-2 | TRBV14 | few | TGTGCCAGCAGCCAAGCGCAGGGGTCCACCGGGGAGCTGTTTTTT | CASSQAQGSTGELFF
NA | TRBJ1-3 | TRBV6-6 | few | TGTGCCAGCAGTTACTATTACTCAGGAAACACCATATATTTT | CASSYYYSGNTIYF
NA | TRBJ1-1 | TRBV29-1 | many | TGCAGCGTTGAAAGAGGGGTCACTGAAGCTTTCTTT | CSVERGVTEAFF
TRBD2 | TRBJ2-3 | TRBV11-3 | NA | TGTGCCAGCAGTCGAGGGGGGACTAGCGGGAGAGGCACAGATACGCAGTATTTT | CASSRGGTSGRGTDTQYF
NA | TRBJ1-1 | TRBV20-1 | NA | TGCAGTGCTAGAGCCCTGGGGGAGGGAGCTTTGTTT | CSARALGEGALF
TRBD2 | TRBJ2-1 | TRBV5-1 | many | TGCGCCAGCGGGAGAGGCGGGAGGGCCCATGAGCAGTTCTTC | CASGRGGRAHEQFF
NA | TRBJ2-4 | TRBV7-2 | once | TGTGCCAGCAGCTTATTAGGGGGGGGCAGCGGAAAAAACATTCAGTACTTC | CASSLLGGGSGKNIQYF
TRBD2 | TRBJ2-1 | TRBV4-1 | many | TGCGCCAGCAGCCCCCGGACTAGCGATGAGCAGTTCTTC | CASSPRTSDEQFF
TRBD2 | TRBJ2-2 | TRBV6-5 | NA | TGTGCCAGCAGGGTCCCGGGACTAGGTCTGGCCGGGGAGCTGTTTTTT | CASRVPGLGLAGELFF
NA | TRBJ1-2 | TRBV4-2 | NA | TGTGCCAGCAGCCAATTTTGGGACTATGGCTACACCTTC | CASSQFWDYGYTF
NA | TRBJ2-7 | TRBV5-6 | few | TGTGCCAGCAGCTTAGCCCTTCGGCCCCGGGAGCAGTACTTC | CASSLALRPREQYF
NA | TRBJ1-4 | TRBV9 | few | TGTGCCAGCAGCGCACAGGGTAATGAGGGTGAAAAACTGTTTTTT | CASSAQGNEGEKLFF
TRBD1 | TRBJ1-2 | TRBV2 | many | TGTGCCAGCAGCCAACAGGGGCAGGGCACCTTC | CASSQQGQGTF
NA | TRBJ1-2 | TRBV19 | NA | TGTGCCAATAAGGGGGTCCACTATGGCTTCACCTTC | CANKGVHYGFTF
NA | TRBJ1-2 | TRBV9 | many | TGTGCCAGCAGCGCGGGGGGGGCTTCTAACTATGGCTACACCTTC | CASSAGGASNYGYTF
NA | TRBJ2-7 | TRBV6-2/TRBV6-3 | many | TGTGCCAGCAGTTACGGAACAACTGGGTGGGCTACCTACGAGCAGTACTTC | CASSYGTTGWATYEQYF
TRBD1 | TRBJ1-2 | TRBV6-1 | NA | TGTGGCAGCAGTCCTCTCCGGGACAGGGAGGTGGTGGGCTATGGCTACACCTTC | CGSSPLRDREVVGYGYTF
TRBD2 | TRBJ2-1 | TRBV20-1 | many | TGCAGTGCTCCGCGAGGGGGACTAGCGGAATACAATGAGCAGTTCTTC | CSAPRGGLAEYNEQFF
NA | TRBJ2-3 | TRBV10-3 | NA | TGTGCCATCAGTGATTCAGGGATAACAGATACGCAGTATTTT | CAISDSGITDTQYF
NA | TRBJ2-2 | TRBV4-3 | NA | TGCGCCAGCAGCCGGAAGAGGACCGGGGAGCTGTTTTTT | CASSRKRTGELFF
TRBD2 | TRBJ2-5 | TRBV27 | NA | TGTGCCAGCGGAGGGACTAGCAGAGGCGAGACCCAGTACTTC | CASGGTSRGETQYF
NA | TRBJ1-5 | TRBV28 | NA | TGTGCCAGCAGTTTTCAGGGAATGGGGTCGAATCAGCCCCAGCATTTT | CASSFQGMGSNQPQHF
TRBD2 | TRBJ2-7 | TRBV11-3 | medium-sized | TGTGCCAGCAGGACAGGACTAGCCTCCTACGAGCAGTACTTC | CASRTGLASYEQYF
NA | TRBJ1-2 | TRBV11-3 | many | TGTGCCAGCAGCAGGACAGACTATGGCTACACCTTC | CASSRTDYGYTF
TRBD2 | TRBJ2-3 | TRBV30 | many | TGTGCCTGGAGTCCCGGGACTACCCGTAGCACAGATACGCAGTATTTT | CAWSPGTTRSTDTQYF
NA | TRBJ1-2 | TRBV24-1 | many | TGTGCCACCAGTGACCGGTTTTCGTCTGGCTACACCTTC | CATSDRFSSGYTF